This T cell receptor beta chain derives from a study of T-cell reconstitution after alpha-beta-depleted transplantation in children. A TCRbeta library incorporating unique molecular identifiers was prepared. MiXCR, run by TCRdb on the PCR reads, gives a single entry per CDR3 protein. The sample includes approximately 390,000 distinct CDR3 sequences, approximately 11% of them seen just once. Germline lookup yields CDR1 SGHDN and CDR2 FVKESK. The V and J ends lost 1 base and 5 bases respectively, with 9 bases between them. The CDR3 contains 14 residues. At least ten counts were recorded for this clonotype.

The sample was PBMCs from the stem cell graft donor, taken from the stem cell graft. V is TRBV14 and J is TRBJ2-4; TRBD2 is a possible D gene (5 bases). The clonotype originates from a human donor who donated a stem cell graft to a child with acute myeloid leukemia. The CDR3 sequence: CASSQGFGENIQYF. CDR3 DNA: TGTGCCAGCAGCCAAGGATTCGGGGAAAACATTCAGTACTTC.